This T cell receptor (beta chain) was recovered during a study of blood T cell repertoires in COVID-19. As for the study in general: PBMCs, B-cell-depleted T cells, or T cells provided the cDNA or gDNA that made up the material.

This table comes from immunoSEQ multiplex PCR, and its TCRdb copy is limited to in-frame clones, with some not included. The sample lists 250,000 to 400,000 clones, roughly 85% occurring once. J was trimmed by 5 bases and V by 0 bases; bases with no gene match: 4. Germline V gives CDR1 SGDLS, CDR2 YYNGEE. The CDR3 consists of 14 residues. The V and J genes are TRBV9 and TRBJ2-5, with 7 nucleotides matching TRBD1. The clonotype comes from a woman under 40 who had been exposed to COVID-19. Source material: PBMCs or T cells enriched from blood (not recorded which). The DNA of the CDR3 is TGTGCCAGCAGCGTAGCGTACAGGGGTGAGACCCAGTACTTC. Its translation is CASSVAYRGETQYF.